The clone carrying this T cell receptor beta chain was picked up one time. This record belongs to a study of type 1 and type 2 diabetes patients. Genomic DNA was the PCR template. The TCR beta CDR3 region was amplified using 30 forward and 13 reverse primers. Each CDR3 protein is one row after TCRdb ran MiXCR on the multiplex PCR reads. Counted here are about 290,000 distinct CDR3 sequences, around 47% occurring once; the ten biggest clones make up approximately 14%. The CDR3 has 15 amino acids. V was pared by 3 bases and J by 5 bases, with 13 bases between. The germline V gene encodes CDR1 MDHEN and CDR2 SYDVKM.

The specimen was peripheral blood mononuclear cells (PBMCs). The chain combines TRBV28 with TRBJ2-2; D unclear. This TCR derives from a man between 18 and 29 years old with type 2 diabetes. The CDR3 is CASSLASDGTGELFF. DNA of the CDR3: TGTGCCAGCAGTTTGGCTTCGGATGGTACCGGGGAGCTGTTTTTT.